This T cell receptor beta chain was sequenced in a study of technical replicates of blood from a handful of donors. This CDR3 has 14 residues. The V gene lost 4 bases and the J gene lost 4 bases, with 10 bases spanning the gap. Germline V lookup: CDR1 SGHAT, CDR2 FQNNGV. Sequencing used immunoSEQ multiplex PCR; TCRdb keeps in-frame clones, though not all of them. The table records about 80,000 clones, 90% to 95% of them present only once. The receptor comes from a human donor in good health. The chain recombines TRBV11-2 with TRBJ1-4, with a tentative D call TRBD1 (5 bases). Sequencing input: T cells isolated from PBMCs. CDR3 in amino acids: CASSYQGLNEKLFF. The CDR3 coding sequence is TGTGCCAGCAGCTATCAGGGACTTAATGAAAAACTGTTTTTT.